This TCR beta chain was identified in a study of Graves' ophthalmopathy and Graves' hyperthyroidism. On the study more broadly: The collection of peripheral blood took place at initial diagnosis, before any treatment.

The CDR3 has 15 amino acids. Germline V gives CDR1 MDHEN, CDR2 SYDVKM. V dropped 4 bases and J dropped 3; count of bases not matched to a gene: 8. This clonotype was found many times. Its antigen is undetermined. Amplified material comprised TCR beta CDR3 regions derived from RNA transcripts. Second-round multiplex PCR came after a first-round RT-PCR that employed HTBI primers. Using its own MiXCR run on the multiplex PCR reads, TCRdb lists one record per CDR3 protein. Found here are under 800,000 distinct CDR3 sequences, about 20% of them singletons; the top ten hold approximately 6.9%. The study, taken as a whole, reports: Among expanded thyroid clonotypes above 0.001 frequency, most also occurred in blood. The model predicted ophthalmopathy progression with roughly 70% sensitivity and around 72% specificity.

Hyperthyroidism cases were recent diagnoses of under 2 months' duration in people aged 18 to 65. Sequenced: peripheral blood. The clonotype was recovered from a woman in her late teens or twenties with stable Graves' hyperthyroidism. Some clones in this sample may be carry-over from other donors' samples. The rearrangement joins TRBV28 to TRBJ2-7; 8 nucleotides match TRBD1. This CDR3 reads CASSSTRQGLYEQYF. DNA of the CDR3: TGTGCCAGCAGTTCGACCAGACAGGGGCTCTACGAGCAGTACTTC.